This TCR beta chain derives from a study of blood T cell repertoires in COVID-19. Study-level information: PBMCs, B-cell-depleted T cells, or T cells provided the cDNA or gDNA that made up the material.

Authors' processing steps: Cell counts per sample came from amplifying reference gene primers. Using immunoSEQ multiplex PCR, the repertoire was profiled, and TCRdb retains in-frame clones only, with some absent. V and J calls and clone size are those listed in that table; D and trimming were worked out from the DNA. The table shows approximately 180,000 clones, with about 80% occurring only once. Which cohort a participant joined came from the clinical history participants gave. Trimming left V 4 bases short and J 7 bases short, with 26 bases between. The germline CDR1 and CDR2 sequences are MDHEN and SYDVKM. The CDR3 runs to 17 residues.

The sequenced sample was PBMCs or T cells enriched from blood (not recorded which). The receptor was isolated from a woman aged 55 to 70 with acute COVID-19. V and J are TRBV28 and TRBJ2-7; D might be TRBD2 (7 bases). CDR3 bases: TGTGCCAGCAGTTCCCCCCCCGGGACCCAGGGGAGGGGGGAGCAGTACGTC. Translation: CASSSPPGTQGRGEQYV.